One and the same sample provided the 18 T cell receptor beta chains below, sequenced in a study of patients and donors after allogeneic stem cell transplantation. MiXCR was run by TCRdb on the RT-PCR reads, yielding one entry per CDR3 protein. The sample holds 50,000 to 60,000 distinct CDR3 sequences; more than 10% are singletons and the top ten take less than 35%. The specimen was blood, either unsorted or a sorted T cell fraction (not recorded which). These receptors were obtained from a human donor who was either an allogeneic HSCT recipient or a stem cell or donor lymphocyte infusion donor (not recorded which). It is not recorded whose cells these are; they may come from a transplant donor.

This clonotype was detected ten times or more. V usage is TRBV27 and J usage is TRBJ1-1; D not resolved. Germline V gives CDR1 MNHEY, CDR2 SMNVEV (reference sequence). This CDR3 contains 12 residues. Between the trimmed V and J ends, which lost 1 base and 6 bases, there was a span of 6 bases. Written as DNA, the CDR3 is TGTGCCAGCAGTTTATTAGGGTCTGAAGCTTTCTTT. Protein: CASSLLGSEAFF.

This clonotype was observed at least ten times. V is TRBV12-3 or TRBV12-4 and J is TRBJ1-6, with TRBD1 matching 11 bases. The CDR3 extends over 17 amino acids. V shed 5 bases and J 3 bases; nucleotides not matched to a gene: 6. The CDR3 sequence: CASSARTGGFYNSPLHF. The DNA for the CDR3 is TGTGCCAGCAGTGCCCGGACAGGGGGCTTCTATAATTCACCCCTCCACTTT.

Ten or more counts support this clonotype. The CDR3 reads CASKEGWNSPLHF. CDR3 bases: TGTGCCAGCAAAGAGGGGTGGAATTCACCCCTCCACTTT. The chain employs TRBV5-6 and TRBJ1-6, with D tentatively TRBD1 (5 bases). The V and J ends lost 6 bases and 7 bases respectively, with 11 bases between them. CDR1 and CDR2 (germline): SGHDT, YYEEEE. This CDR3 is built from 13 residues.

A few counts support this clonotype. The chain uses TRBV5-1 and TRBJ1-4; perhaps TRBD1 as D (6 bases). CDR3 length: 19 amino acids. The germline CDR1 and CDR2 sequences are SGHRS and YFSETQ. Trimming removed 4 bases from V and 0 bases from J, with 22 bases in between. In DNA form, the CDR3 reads TGCGCCAGCAGCCTAAGGGGGGGCGGCGCCACGCCAACTAATGAAAAACTGTTTTTT. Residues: CASSLRGGGATPTNEKLFF.

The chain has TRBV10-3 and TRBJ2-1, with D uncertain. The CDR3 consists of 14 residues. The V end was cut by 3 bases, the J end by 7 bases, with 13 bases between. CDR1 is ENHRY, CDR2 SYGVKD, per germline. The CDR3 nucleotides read TGTGCCATCAGTGATGGGCCCGCTGGGAATGAGCAGTTCTTC. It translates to CAISDGPAGNEQFF.

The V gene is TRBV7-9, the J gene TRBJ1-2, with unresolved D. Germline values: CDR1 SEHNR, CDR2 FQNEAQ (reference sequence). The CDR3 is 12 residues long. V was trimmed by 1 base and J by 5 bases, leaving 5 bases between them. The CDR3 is CASSLDTYGYTF. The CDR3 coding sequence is TGTGCCAGCAGCTTAGACACGTATGGCTACACCTTC.

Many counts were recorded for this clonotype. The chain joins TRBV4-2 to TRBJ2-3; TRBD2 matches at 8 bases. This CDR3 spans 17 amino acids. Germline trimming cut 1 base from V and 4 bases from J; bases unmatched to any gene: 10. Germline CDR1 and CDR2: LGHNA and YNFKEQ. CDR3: CASSQVWTGGPPDTQYF. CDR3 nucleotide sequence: TGTGCCAGCAGCCAAGTGTGGACGGGAGGGCCCCCAGATACGCAGTATTTT.

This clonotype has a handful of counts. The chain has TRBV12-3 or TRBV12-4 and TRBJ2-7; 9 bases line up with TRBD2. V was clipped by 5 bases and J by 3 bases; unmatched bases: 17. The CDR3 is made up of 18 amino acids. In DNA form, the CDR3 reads TGTGCCAGCAGTCCAAAAACGCCTAGCGGGGAACTACTCTACGAGCAGTACTTC. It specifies CASSPKTPSGELLYEQYF.

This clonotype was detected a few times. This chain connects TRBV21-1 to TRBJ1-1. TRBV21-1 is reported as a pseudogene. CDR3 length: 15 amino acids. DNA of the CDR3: TGTGCCAGCAGCAAAGCGCTTGTAAGGGTGCCTGAAGCTTTCTTT. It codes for CASSKALVRVPEAFF.

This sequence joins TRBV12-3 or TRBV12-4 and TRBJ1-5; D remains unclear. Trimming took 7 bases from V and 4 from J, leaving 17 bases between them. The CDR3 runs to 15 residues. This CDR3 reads CASTGFRFGNQPQHF. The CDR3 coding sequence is TGTGCCAGCACTGGATTCAGGTTCGGAAATCAGCCCCAGCATTTT.

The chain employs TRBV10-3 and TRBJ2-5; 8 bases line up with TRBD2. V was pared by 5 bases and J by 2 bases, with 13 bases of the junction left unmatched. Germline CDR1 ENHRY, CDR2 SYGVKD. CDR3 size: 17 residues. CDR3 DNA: TGTGCCATCAGTAGGGGTGGAATAGCGGGAATACAAGAGACCCAGTACTTC. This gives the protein CAISRGGIAGIQETQYF.

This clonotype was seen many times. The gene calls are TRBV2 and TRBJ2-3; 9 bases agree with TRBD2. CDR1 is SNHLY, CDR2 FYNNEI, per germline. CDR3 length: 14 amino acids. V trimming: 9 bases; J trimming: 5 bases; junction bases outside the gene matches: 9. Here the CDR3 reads CASRTTLAGDTQYF. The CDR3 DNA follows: TGTGCCAGTAGAACTACACTAGCGGGAGATACGCAGTATTTT.

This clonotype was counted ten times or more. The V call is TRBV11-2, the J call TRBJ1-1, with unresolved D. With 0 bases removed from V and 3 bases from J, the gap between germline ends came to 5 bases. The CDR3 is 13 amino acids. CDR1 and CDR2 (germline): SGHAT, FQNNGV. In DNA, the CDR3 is TGTGCCAGCAGCTTAGACCGGCACACTGAAGCTTTCTTT. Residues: CASSLDRHTEAFF.

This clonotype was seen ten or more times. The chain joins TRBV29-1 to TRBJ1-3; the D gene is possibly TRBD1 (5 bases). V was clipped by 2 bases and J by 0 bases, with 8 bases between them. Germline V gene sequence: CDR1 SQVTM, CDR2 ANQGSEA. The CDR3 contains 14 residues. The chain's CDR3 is CSVETGHSGNTIYF. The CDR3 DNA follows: TGCAGCGTTGAAACAGGTCACTCTGGAAACACCATATATTTT.

For the CDR3, the DNA is TGTGCCAGCAGCCAACTAGCGAACCAGCAGTTCTTC. Protein product: CASSQLANQQFF. The rearrangement uses TRBV14 and TRBJ2-1; D possibly corresponds to TRBD2 (6 bases). V was shortened by 2 bases and J by 11 bases, with 10 bases between the two germline ends. CDR1 SGHDN and CDR2 FVKESK come from the germline V gene. The CDR3 is 12 residues long.

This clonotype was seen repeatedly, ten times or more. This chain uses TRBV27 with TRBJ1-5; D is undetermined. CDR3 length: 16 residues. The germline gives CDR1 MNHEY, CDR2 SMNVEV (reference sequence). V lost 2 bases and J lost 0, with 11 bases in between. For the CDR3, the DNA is TGTGCCAGCAGTTTAACTTTCTCCCTTAGCAATCAGCCCCAGCATTTT. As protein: CASSLTFSLSNQPQHF.

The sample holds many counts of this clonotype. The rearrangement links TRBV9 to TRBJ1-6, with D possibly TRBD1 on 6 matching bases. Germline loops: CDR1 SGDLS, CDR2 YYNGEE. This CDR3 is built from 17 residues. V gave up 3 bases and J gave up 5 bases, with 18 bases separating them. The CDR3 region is CASSGISTGYHNSPLHF. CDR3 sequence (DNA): TGTGCCAGCAGCGGGATTTCAACAGGGTATCATAATTCACCCCTCCACTTT.

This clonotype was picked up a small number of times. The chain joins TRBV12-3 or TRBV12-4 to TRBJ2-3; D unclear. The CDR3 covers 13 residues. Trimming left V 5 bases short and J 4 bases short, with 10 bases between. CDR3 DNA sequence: TGTGCCAGCAGTCCCCGGAGTTCAGATACGCAGTATTTT. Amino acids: CASSPRSSDTQYF.